These 31 T cell receptor beta chains originate from one sample sequenced in a study of technical replicates of blood from a handful of donors. Clones were read by immunoSEQ multiplex PCR, and TCRdb kept only the in-frame ones, dropping some. The sample has more than 65,000 clones, 91% seen once. Sequencing was carried out using T cells isolated from PBMCs. These receptors were obtained from a human donor in good health.

The V call is TRBV4-3, the J call TRBJ2-7, with 11 bases that match TRBD2. With 3 bases clipped from V and 4 bases from J, the junction kept 5 bases outside the gene matches. Per germline, CDR1 LGHNA and CDR2 YSLEER. CDR3 length: 15 amino acids. The CDR3 DNA reads as TGCGCCAGCAGCCAGGTAGCGGGAGGGCCTTACGAGCAGTACTTC. Residues: CASSQVAGGPYEQYF.

The chain couples TRBV4-2 to TRBJ2-1; TRBD2 matches 7 bases. This CDR3 is built from 17 residues. CDR1 and CDR2 from the germline V gene are LGHNA and YNFKEQ. V lost 5 bases, J lost 0 bases, and 10 bases stayed unmatched. CDR3 region: CASSILGGSLSYNEQFF. The CDR3 DNA sequence: TGTGCCAGCAGCATACTGGGCGGGAGCCTCTCCTACAATGAGCAGTTCTTC.

The chain has TRBV2 and TRBJ2-7; 8 bases align to TRBD1. Losses at the gene ends were 5 bases for V and 5 bases for J; bases not matched to a gene: 5. The CDR3 spans 13 residues. Germline V gene data show CDR1 as SNHLY and CDR2 as FYNNEI. CDR3 DNA sequence: TGTGCCAGCAGTTGGACAGGGACCGACGAGCAGTACTTC. The encoded protein is CASSWTGTDEQYF. The complete variable domain, with remaining parts taken from reference TRBV2 and TRBJ2-7, reads EPEVTQTPSHQVTQMGQEVILRCVPISNHLYFYWYRQILGQKVEFLVSFYNNEISEKSEIFDDQFSVERPDGSNFTLKIRSTKLEDSAMYFCASSWTGTDEQYFGPGTRLTVT.

V gene TRBV5-1 combines with J gene TRBJ1-2; 10 bases line up with TRBD1. Per the germline V gene, CDR1 is SGHRS and CDR2 is YFSETQ. The J segment lost 8 bases and the V segment lost 4 bases, leaving 5 bases of the junction unmatched. CDR3 length equals 13 residues. CDR3: CASSGTGAGGYTF. In nucleotides, the CDR3 is TGCGCCAGCAGCGGGACAGGGGCAGGGGGCTACACCTTC.

The V gene is TRBV5-1, the J gene TRBJ1-2; D might be TRBD1 (6 bases). The germline V gene has CDR1 SGHRS and CDR2 YFSETQ. The CDR3 extends over 15 amino acids. Trimming shortened V by 4 bases and J by 1 base, and 14 bases separated the two germline ends. The CDR3 nucleotides read TGCGCCAGCAGCCCCTCAGGGGACCATAACTATGGCTACACCTTC. Protein product: CASSPSGDHNYGYTF.

The gene calls are TRBV9 and TRBJ2-1; the match to TRBD2 covers 8 bases. V gave up 1 base and J gave up 0 bases; unmatched junction bases: 9. Germline CDR1 reads SGDLS; CDR2 reads YYNGEE. The CDR3 is 18 amino acids. Here the CDR3 reads CASSVSGRVIGSYNEQFF. Here the CDR3 DNA reads TGTGCCAGCAGCGTAAGCGGGAGAGTGATTGGCTCCTACAATGAGCAGTTCTTC.

This chain joins TRBV5-1 and TRBJ2-1, with unresolved D. The CDR3 is made up of 15 amino acids. Germline CDR1 is SGHRS and CDR2 is YFSETQ. Trimming cost V 2 bases and J 1 base, with 10 bases left between them. DNA of the CDR3: TGCGCCAGCAGCTTAGAAGCCTTATCCTACAATGAGCAGTTCTTC. Amino acids: CASSLEALSYNEQFF. The full variable domain, in which reference TRBV5-1 and TRBJ2-1 provide the parts outside the CDR3, is KAGVTQTPRYLIKTRGQQVTLSCSPISGHRSVSWYQQTPGQGLQFLFEYFSETQRNKGNFPGRFSGRQFSNSRSEMNVSTLELGDSALYLCASSLEALSYNEQFFGPGTRLTVL.

The genes are TRBV30 and TRBJ2-7; D may be TRBD2 (6 bases). The CDR3 sequence is 15 residues long. The germline CDR1 and CDR2 sequences are GTSNPN and SVGIG (reference sequence). V was shortened by 4 bases and J by 1 base, with 17 bases between the two germline ends. CDR3 residues: CAWTAGRLNSYEQYF. For the CDR3, the DNA is TGTGCCTGGACCGCGGGGAGACTTAATTCCTACGAGCAGTACTTC. The full variable domain, completed using reference TRBV30 and TRBJ2-7, is SQTIHQWPATLVQPVGSPLSLECTVEGTSNPNLYWYRQAAGRGLQLLFYSVGIGQISSEVPQNLSASRPQDRQFILSSKKLLLSDSGFYLCAWTAGRLNSYEQYFGPGTRLTVT.

This clone showed up just a few times. The chain links TRBV1 to TRBJ2-1; the table assigns TRBD2, which was not confirmed against the DNA. TRBV1 is an annotated pseudogene. The CDR3 has 15 residues. For the CDR3, the DNA is TGCACCAGCAGATTTCCCTCTAACTCGAACAATGAGCAGTTCTTC. Translating it yields CTSRFPSNSNNEQFF.

The chain recombines TRBV18 with TRBJ2-1, with D unresolved. This CDR3 has 14 residues. Germline CDR1 KGHSH, CDR2 LQKENI. Trimming left V 10 bases short and J 2 bases short, with 15 bases between. The CDR3 is CATSTDIPYNEQFF. The DNA for the CDR3 is TGTGCCACCTCTACAGACATTCCCTACAATGAGCAGTTCTTC.

The rearrangement joins TRBV2 to TRBJ2-1; 9 bases agree with TRBD2. The CDR3 covers 16 residues. The J segment lost 3 bases and the V segment lost 2 bases, leaving 5 bases of the junction unmatched. Germline V gene lookup returns CDR1 SNHLY and CDR2 FYNNEI. Here the CDR3 reads CASSESGGRVYNEQFF. CDR3 coding DNA: TGTGCCAGCAGTGAATCTGGCGGGAGGGTCTACAATGAGCAGTTCTTC.

The chain uses TRBV19 and TRBJ1-2; D is ambiguous. The CDR3 sequence is 15 residues long. Per the germline V gene, CDR1 is LNHDA and CDR2 is SQIVND (reference sequence). Trimming removed 7 bases from V and 5 bases from J, with 20 bases in between. The CDR3 nucleotides are TGTGCCAGTATCGATAGCCGAGGGAATTTATATGGCTACACCTTC. This sequence encodes CASIDSRGNLYGYTF.

This clone turned up a few times. The chain recombines TRBV28 with TRBJ1-1, with 7 bases matching TRBD1. The CDR3 is 15 residues long. CDR1 is MDHEN and CDR2 is SYDVKM in the germline V gene. Trimming removed 4 bases from V and 5 bases from J; junction bases left unmatched: 10. CDR3 loop: CASSYRRGRNTEAFF. The DNA of the CDR3 is TGTGCCAGCAGTTACCGCAGGGGGAGGAATACTGAAGCTTTCTTT.

This clone was recorded a few times. The chain has TRBV7-8 and TRBJ1-2; the match to TRBD1 covers 9 bases. CDR1 is SGHVS, CDR2 FQNEAQ, per germline. This CDR3 spans 14 amino acids. Trimming at V came to 1 base and at J to 4 bases, leaving 1 base not matched to a gene. The CDR3: CASSLETGGYGYTF. The CDR3 DNA follows: TGTGCCAGCAGCTTAGAGACAGGGGGCTATGGCTACACCTTC.

This chain links TRBV12-5 with TRBJ1-1, with D perhaps matching TRBD1 (5 bases). Germline V gene data show CDR1 as LGHNT and CDR2 as FRNRAP. V gave up 3 bases and J gave up 4 bases, with 18 bases separating them. This CDR3 is built from 16 residues. The CDR3 DNA reads as TGTGCTAGTGGTTTTGATCTTAGTGGGGGAGGCACTGAAGCTTTCTTT. This codes for CASGFDLSGGGTEAFF. Complete variable domain (other parts from reference TRBV12-5 and TRBJ1-1): DARVTQTPRHKVTEMGQEVTMRCQPILGHNTVFWYRQTMMQGLELLAYFRNRAPLDDSGMPKDRFSAEMPDATLATLKIQPSEPRDSAVYFCASGFDLSGGGTEAFFGQGTRLTVV.

The chain recombines TRBV2 with TRBJ2-6; D possibly corresponds to TRBD2 (5 bases). The CDR3 is 15 amino acids. CDR1 is SNHLY and CDR2 is FYNNEI in the germline V gene. V dropped 5 bases and J dropped 4 bases, with 12 bases sitting between them. The CDR3 DNA sequence: TGTGCCAGCAGTCCAACTAGTTCCGGGGCCAACGTCCTGACTTTC. Translated: CASSPTSSGANVLTF. Based on the CDR3 plus reference TRBV2 and TRBJ2-6, the full variable domain is EPEVTQTPSHQVTQMGQEVILRCVPISNHLYFYWYRQILGQKVEFLVSFYNNEISEKSEIFDDQFSVERPDGSNFTLKIRSTKLEDSAMYFCASSPTSSGANVLTFGAGSRLTVL.

V gene TRBV11-2 combines with J gene TRBJ2-7; no reliable D call. The CDR3 runs to 14 residues. Germline CDR1 is SGHAT and CDR2 is FQNNGV. V lost 0 bases to trimming and J lost 0 bases, with 6 bases between them. The CDR3 DNA sequence: TGTGCCAGCAGCTTAGATACTCTCTCCTACGAGCAGTACTTC. It specifies CASSLDTLSYEQYF.

The chain couples TRBV6-5 to TRBJ2-1; the D gene is possibly TRBD1 (7 bases). The CDR3 is 14 amino acids. The germline CDR1 and CDR2 sequences are MNHEY and SVGAGI. The V and J ends lost 5 bases and 3 bases respectively, with 11 bases between them. The CDR3 region is CASSLQGGYNEQFF. As DNA, the CDR3 is TGTGCCAGCAGTCTCCAGGGGGGCTACAATGAGCAGTTCTTC.

The chain recombines TRBV5-1 with TRBJ2-1; 12 positions match TRBD2. With V trimmed by 8 bases and J by 7 bases, 10 bases remained unmatched. Germline V gene sequence: CDR1 SGHRS, CDR2 YFSETQ. The CDR3 contains 15 residues. Written as DNA, the CDR3 is TGCGCCAGTGTTGGACTAGCGGGAACAAGTAATGAGCAGTTCTTC. Translation gives CASVGLAGTSNEQFF.

CDR3 bases: TGTGCCAGCAGCGTGGGAGGACTAGCGGGCTTCTACGAGCAGTACTTC. It codes for CASSVGGLAGFYEQYF. V gene TRBV9 combines with J gene TRBJ2-7, with TRBD2 identical over 11 bases. The CDR3 sequence is 16 residues long. Losses at the gene ends were 2 bases for V and 3 bases for J; bases not matched to a gene: 7. Germline assignment: CDR1 SGDLS and CDR2 YYNGEE. Looking up the rest from reference TRBV9 and TRBJ2-7 gives the full variable domain: DSGVTQTPKHLITATGQRVTLRCSPRSGDLSVYWYQQSLDQGLQFLIQYYNGEERAKGNILERFSAQQFPDLHSELNLSSLELGDSALYFCASSVGGLAGFYEQYFGPGTRLTVT.

The rearrangement links TRBV6-1 to TRBJ2-7; perhaps TRBD1 as D (5 bases). Germline V gene sequence: CDR1 MNHNS, CDR2 SASEGT. The germline V and J ends were trimmed by 2 bases and 4 bases, with 9 bases remaining between them. This CDR3 spans 13 amino acids. As DNA, the CDR3 is TGTGCCAGCAGTGAACAGGGTAATTACGAGCAGTACTTC. Translating it yields CASSEQGNYEQYF.

The gene calls are TRBV10-2 and TRBJ2-1, with TRBD2 matching over 7 bases. Trimming took 3 bases from V and 5 from J; bases not matched to a gene: 4. The CDR3 has 14 amino acids. Germline V CDR1 and CDR2: WSHSY, SAAADI. The chain's CDR3 is CASSDRLADNEQFF. In DNA form, the CDR3 reads TGCGCCAGCAGTGATCGGCTAGCGGACAATGAGCAGTTCTTC.

The chain is built from TRBV19 and TRBJ2-1; 12 nucleotides agree with TRBD2. The germline CDR1 and CDR2 sequences are LNHDA and SQIVND (reference sequence). After removal of 8 bases from V and 5 bases from J, the junction contained 7 bases not matched to a gene. The CDR3 spans 15 residues. The chain's CDR3 is CASGKLAGGNNEQFF. For the CDR3, the DNA is TGTGCCAGTGGAAAACTAGCGGGAGGCAACAATGAGCAGTTCTTC.

The chain carries TRBV6-6 and TRBJ2-3, with TRBD2 as a possible D gene (6 bases). Germline CDR1 MNHNY, CDR2 SVGAGI (reference sequence). The CDR3 is 14 residues long. Trimming took 6 bases from V and 10 from J, leaving 20 bases between them. Here the CDR3 reads CASSGTGDGVSQYF. The CDR3, as DNA: TGTGCCAGCAGCGGGACGGGGGATGGAGTATCGCAGTATTTT.

J is TRBJ2-2 and V is TRBV11-1; a weak D match, TRBD2 (5 bases). Trimming pared 1 base from V and 9 bases from J, leaving 6 bases between. This CDR3 comprises 12 residues. Germline V gene sequence: CDR1 SGHAT, CDR2 FQDESV (reference sequence). The CDR3 bases are TGTGCCAGCAGCTTAGGCGGGCGGGAGCTGTTTTTT. Translation: CASSLGGRELFF.

This chain links TRBV10-1 with TRBJ2-7; possible D gene TRBD1, 6 bases. V was trimmed by 0 bases and J by 0 bases, leaving 9 bases between them. The CDR3 has 15 amino acids. Looked up from germline, CDR1 is WNHNN and CDR2 is SYGVQD (reference sequence). The CDR3, as DNA: TGCGCCAGCAGTGAGTCCCCGGACAGCTCCTACGAGCAGTACTTC. Protein: CASSESPDSSYEQYF.

V usage is TRBV28 and J usage is TRBJ1-2; D possibly corresponds to TRBD1 (6 bases). Trimming took off 5 bases at V and 5 bases at J, with 9 bases between the two ends. The germline CDR1 and CDR2 sequences are MDHEN and SYDVKM. The CDR3 has 12 amino acids. The CDR3, as DNA: TGTGCCAGCAGTACGACAGGTTATGGCTACACCTTC. It is translated as CASSTTGYGYTF.

This sequence joins TRBV4-3 and TRBJ2-5; TRBD1 matches at 7 bases. Trimming took 0 bases from V and 3 from J; bases not matched to a gene: 16. The CDR3 contains 19 residues. The germline V gene has CDR1 LGHNA and CDR2 YSLEER. This CDR3 reads CASSQDHVIGGAIKETQYF. The CDR3 nucleotides read TGCGCCAGCAGCCAAGATCACGTTATAGGGGGCGCCATAAAAGAGACCCAGTACTTC.

The chain links TRBV25-1 to TRBJ2-3; 11 positions match TRBD2. From germline, CDR1 is MGHDK and CDR2 SYGVNS. V was pared by 3 bases and J by 4 bases, with 12 bases of the junction left unmatched. The CDR3 has 18 residues. The CDR3 sequence: CASSDRGTSGSFADTQYF. The CDR3 nucleotides read TGTGCCAGCAGTGATCGGGGTACTAGCGGGAGCTTCGCAGATACGCAGTATTTT. Complete variable domain (other parts from reference TRBV25-1 and TRBJ2-3): EADIYQTPRYLVIGTGKKITLECSQTMGHDKMYWYQQDPGMELHLIHYSYGVNSTEKGDLSSESTVSRIRTEHFPLTLESARPSHTSQYLCASSDRGTSGSFADTQYFGPGTRLTVL.

The rearrangement uses TRBV7-6 and TRBJ2-3; D is undetermined. The V gene's germline CDR1 is SGHVS and CDR2 FNYEAQ. V lost 3 bases and J 0 bases, leaving 4 bases between the germline ends. The CDR3 loop spans 13 amino acids. The CDR3 DNA reads TGTGCCAGCAGCTTCTCTAGCACAGATACGCAGTATTTT. Amino acids: CASSFSSTDTQYF. Using reference TRBV7-6 and TRBJ2-3 for the parts outside the CDR3, the full variable domain is GAGVSQSPRYKVTKRGQDVALRCDPISGHVSLYWYRQALGQGPEFLTYFNYEAQQDKSGLPNDRFSAERPEGSISTLTIQRTEQRDSAMYRCASSFSSTDTQYFGPGTRLTVL.

V gene TRBV29-1 combines with J gene TRBJ2-3, with D unresolved. The CDR3 contains 14 residues. The V gene lost 4 bases and the J gene lost 0 bases, with 11 bases spanning the gap. Germline CDR1 SQVTM, CDR2 ANQGSEA. The CDR3 bases are TGCAGCGTTGGGGCAGGCTGGAGCACAGATACGCAGTATTTT. Its protein is CSVGAGWSTDTQYF.